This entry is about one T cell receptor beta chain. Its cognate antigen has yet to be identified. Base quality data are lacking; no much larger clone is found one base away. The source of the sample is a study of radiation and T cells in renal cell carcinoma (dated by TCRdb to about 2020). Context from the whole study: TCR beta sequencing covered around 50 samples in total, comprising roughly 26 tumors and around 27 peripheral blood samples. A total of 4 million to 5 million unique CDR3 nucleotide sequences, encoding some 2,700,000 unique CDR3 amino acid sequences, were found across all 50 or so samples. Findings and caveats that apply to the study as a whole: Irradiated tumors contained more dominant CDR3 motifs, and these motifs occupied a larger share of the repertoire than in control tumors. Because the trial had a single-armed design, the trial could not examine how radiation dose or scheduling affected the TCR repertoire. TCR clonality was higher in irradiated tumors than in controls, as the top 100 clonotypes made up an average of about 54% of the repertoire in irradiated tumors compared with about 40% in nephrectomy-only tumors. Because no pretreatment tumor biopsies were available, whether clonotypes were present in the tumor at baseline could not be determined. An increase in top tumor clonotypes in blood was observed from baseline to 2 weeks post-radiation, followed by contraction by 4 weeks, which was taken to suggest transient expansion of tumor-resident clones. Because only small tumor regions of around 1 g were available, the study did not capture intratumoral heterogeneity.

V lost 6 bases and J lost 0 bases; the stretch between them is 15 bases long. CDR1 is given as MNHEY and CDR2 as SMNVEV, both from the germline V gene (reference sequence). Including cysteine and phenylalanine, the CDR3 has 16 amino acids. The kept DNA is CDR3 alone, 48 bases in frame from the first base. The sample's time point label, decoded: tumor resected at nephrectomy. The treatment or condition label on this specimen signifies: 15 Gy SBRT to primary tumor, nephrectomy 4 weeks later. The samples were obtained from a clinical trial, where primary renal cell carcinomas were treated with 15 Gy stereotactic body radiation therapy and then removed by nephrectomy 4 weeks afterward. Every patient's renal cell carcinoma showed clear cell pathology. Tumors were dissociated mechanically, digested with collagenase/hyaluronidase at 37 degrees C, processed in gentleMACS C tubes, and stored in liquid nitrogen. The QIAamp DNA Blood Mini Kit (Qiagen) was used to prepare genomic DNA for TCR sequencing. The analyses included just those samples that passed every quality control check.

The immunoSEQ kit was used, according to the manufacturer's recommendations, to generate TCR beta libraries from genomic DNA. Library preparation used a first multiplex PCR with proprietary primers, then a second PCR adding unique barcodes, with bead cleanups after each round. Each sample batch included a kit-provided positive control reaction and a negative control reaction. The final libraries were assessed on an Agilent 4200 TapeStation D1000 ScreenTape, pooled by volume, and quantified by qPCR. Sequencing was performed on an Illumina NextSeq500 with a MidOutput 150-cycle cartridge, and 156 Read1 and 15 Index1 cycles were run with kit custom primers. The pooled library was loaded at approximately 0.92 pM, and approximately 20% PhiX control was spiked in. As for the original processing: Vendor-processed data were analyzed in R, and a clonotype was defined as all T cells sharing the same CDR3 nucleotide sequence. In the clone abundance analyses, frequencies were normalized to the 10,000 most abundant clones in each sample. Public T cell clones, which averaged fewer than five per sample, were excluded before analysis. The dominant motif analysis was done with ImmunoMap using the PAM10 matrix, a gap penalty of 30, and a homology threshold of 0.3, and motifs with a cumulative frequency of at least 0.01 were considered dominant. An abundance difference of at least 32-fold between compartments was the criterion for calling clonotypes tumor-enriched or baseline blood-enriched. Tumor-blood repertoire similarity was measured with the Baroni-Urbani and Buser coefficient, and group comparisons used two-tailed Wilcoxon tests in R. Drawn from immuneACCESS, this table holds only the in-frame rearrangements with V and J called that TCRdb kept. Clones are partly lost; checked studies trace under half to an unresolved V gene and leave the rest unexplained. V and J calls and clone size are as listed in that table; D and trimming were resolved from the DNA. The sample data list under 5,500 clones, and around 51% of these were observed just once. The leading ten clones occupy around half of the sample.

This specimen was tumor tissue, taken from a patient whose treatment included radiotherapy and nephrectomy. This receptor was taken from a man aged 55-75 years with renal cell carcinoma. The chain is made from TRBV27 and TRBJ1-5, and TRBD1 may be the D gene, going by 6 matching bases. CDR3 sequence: CASRVSQGVSNQPQHF. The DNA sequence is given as TGTGCCAGCAGGGTATCACAGGGAGTTAGCAATCAGCCCCAGCATTTT.